This T cell receptor (beta chain) emerged from a study of cytomegalovirus exposure and HLA in healthy donors. Both 60 Vbeta primers and 13 Jbeta primers went into the PCR. Data came from immunoSEQ multiplex PCR; TCRdb stores just in-frame clones and leaves some out. The repertoire holds about 180,000 clones, 84% seen once, with about 0.39% in the top ten. With regard to this clone: Its matching antigen is unknown.

Findings of the study overall: Data from an earlier analysis indicated that most TCR beta V segments were productive either about 90% or about 30% of the time.

Germline CDR1 reads MNHEY; CDR2 reads SMNVEV (reference sequence). The CDR3 covers 14 residues. V was clipped by 7 bases and J by 6 bases; unmatched bases: 11. The rearrangement links TRBV27 to TRBJ1-1; 7 bases agree with TRBD1. The sample comprised PBMCs. The sequence derives from a boy between 2 and 10 years old in good health and CMV-seronegative. This CDR3 reads CASNMAGGYAEAFF. The CDR3 nucleotides are TGTGCCAGCAATATGGCAGGGGGGTACGCTGAAGCTTTCTTT.